This T cell receptor (beta chain) was retrieved from a study of cytomegalovirus exposure and HLA in healthy donors. General study findings and limits: Some public TCRs appeared in many individuals, while most sequences were rare.

The data were produced by immunoSEQ multiplex PCR, yet TCRdb's version contains in-frame clones alone and is incomplete. The sample records under 100,000 clones, 90% to 95% being singletons. Germline CDR1 is LNHDA and CDR2 is SQIVND (reference sequence). CDR3 length: 17 amino acids. Germline trimming cut 6 bases from V and 10 bases from J; bases unmatched to any gene: 14. This clone has more than one count but fewer than ten. The antigen is not known. The J gene is TRBJ2-1, the V gene TRBV19; 14 nucleotides agree with TRBD2. The sequencing sample was made of PBMCs. This clonotype was obtained from a woman between 18 and 30 years old in good health and CMV-seronegative. Here the CDR3 DNA reads TGTGCCAGTAGGACGGTCGGGACTAGCGGGAGTTCGAGGGAGCAGTTCTTC. This sequence encodes CASRTVGTSGSSREQFF.